What follows are 31 T cell receptor beta chains derived from one specimen sequenced in a study of T cell responses to AZD1222 COVID-19 vaccine. Repertoires were generated with immunoSEQ multiplex PCR, while TCRdb's copy carries only in-frame clones and drops some. The sample lists 110,000 to 150,000 clones, 75% to 90% occurring once. Specimen: peripheral blood, collected on day 0 of AZD1222 vaccination. Every receptor here comes from an adult in good health.

The CDR3 region is CAVWNTGELFF. The CDR3 DNA reads as TGTGCCGTGTGGAACACCGGGGAGCTGTTTTTT. This chain links TRBV12-3 or TRBV12-4 with TRBJ2-2; D is uncertain. The CDR3 loop spans 11 amino acids. Trimming took 11 bases from V and 1 from J, leaving 5 bases between them.

This rearrangement joins TRBV28 to TRBJ1-4; 7 bases are shared with TRBD1. Germline loops: CDR1 MDHEN, CDR2 SYDVKM. After removal of 8 bases from V and 2 bases from J, the junction contained 2 bases not matched to a gene. CDR3 length: 13 residues. This CDR3 reads CASGQATNEKLFF. CDR3 bases: TGTGCCAGCGGACAGGCTACTAATGAAAAACTGTTTTTT.

The genes are TRBV5-1 and TRBJ1-1, with TRBD1 matching over 10 bases. This CDR3 is built from 16 residues. Germline assignment: CDR1 SGHRS and CDR2 YFSETQ. Germline trimming cut 1 base from V and 1 base from J; bases unmatched to any gene: 4. CDR3 coding DNA: TGCGCCAGCAGCTTGAGGAGGACAGGGGGGAACACTGAAGCTTTCTTT. This codes for CASSLRRTGGNTEAFF.

J is TRBJ2-3 and V is TRBV2; D is unresolved. The CDR3 is 13 amino acids. Germline lookup yields CDR1 SNHLY and CDR2 FYNNEI. V shed 4 bases and J shed 5 bases, with 10 bases lying between them. This CDR3 is CASSAHTRDTQYF. The CDR3 coding sequence is TGTGCCAGCAGTGCCCACACAAGAGATACGCAGTATTTT. Using reference TRBV2 and TRBJ2-3 for the parts outside the CDR3, the full variable domain is EPEVTQTPSHQVTQMGQEVILRCVPISNHLYFYWYRQILGQKVEFLVSFYNNEISEKSEIFDDQFSVERPDGSNFTLKIRSTKLEDSAMYFCASSAHTRDTQYFGPGTRLTVL.

This clone was found once. The genes are TRBV5-6 and TRBJ2-7; 9 nucleotides line up with TRBD1. The CDR3 extends over 13 amino acids. J lost 2 bases, V lost 8 bases, and 5 bases had no gene match. Germline V gene data show CDR1 as SGHDT and CDR2 as YYEEEE. The CDR3 DNA follows: TGTGCCAGTCGCGGGGACAGGGCCTACGAGCAGTACTTC. It yields the protein CASRGDRAYEQYF.

This sequence joins TRBV19 and TRBJ1-1; no firm D call. The CDR3 extends over 15 amino acids. CDR1 LNHDA and CDR2 SQIVND come from the germline V gene (reference sequence). The V end was cut by 0 bases, the J end by 3 bases, with 11 bases between. The chain's CDR3 is CASSIESGRDTEAFF. The CDR3 DNA follows: TGTGCCAGTAGTATAGAATCCGGGAGGGACACTGAAGCTTTCTTT.

DNA for the CDR3: TGTGCCACCAAAGTAGACAGGGGTGGGACTGAAGCTTTCTTT. As protein: CATKVDRGGTEAFF. The chain joins TRBV19 to TRBJ1-1; 8 nucleotides line up with TRBD1. Germline V gives CDR1 LNHDA, CDR2 SQIVND (reference sequence). CDR3 length: 14 amino acids. J gave up 5 bases and V 10 bases, and 12 bases lay outside the gene matches.

The V call is TRBV10-1, the J call TRBJ2-4; 7 bases are a match to TRBD2. CDR1 and CDR2 from the germline V gene are WNHNN and SYGVQD (reference sequence). The V gene end was trimmed by 0 bases and the J gene end by 9 bases; junction bases not matched to a gene: 5. The CDR3 spans 14 residues. The CDR3 is CASSESGIAGIQYF. The CDR3 coding sequence is TGCGCCAGCAGTGAGTCGGGGATAGCGGGCATTCAGTACTTC.

This chain uses TRBV4-1 with TRBJ2-3; 13 bases are shared with TRBD2. The CDR3 covers 18 residues. Trimming at V came to 1 base and at J to 6 bases, leaving 10 bases not matched to a gene. In germline, CDR1 is MGHRA, CDR2 YSYEKL. CDR3 DNA: TGCGCCAGCAGCCAAGGACTAGCGGGGGGCGATCCCTGGGATACGCAGTATTTT. Protein product: CASSQGLAGGDPWDTQYF.

The rearrangement joins TRBV19 to TRBJ1-5, with D hard to call. Trimming shortened V by 3 bases and J by 0 bases, and 15 bases separated the two germline ends. CDR3 length equals 17 residues. Germline loops: CDR1 LNHDA, CDR2 SQIVND (reference sequence). The CDR3 is CASSIRGGTNSNQPQHF. DNA of the CDR3: TGTGCCAGTAGTATCCGAGGAGGAACTAATAGCAATCAGCCCCAGCATTTT.

The V and J genes are TRBV7-2 and TRBJ1-3, with a weak D call TRBD1 (5 bases). Trimming cost V 5 bases and J 3 bases, with 14 bases left between them. CDR1 and CDR2 from the germline V gene are SGHTA and FQGNSA. There are 15 residues in the CDR3. CDR3 region: CASSPTWGYGNTIYF. The CDR3 DNA reads as TGTGCCAGCAGCCCCACGTGGGGGTATGGAAACACCATATATTTT.

V and J are TRBV27 and TRBJ1-6; weak D call: TRBD1 (5 bases). The V and J ends lost 4 bases and 14 bases respectively, with 18 bases between them. The CDR3 is 14 residues long. Germline V gives CDR1 MNHEY, CDR2 SMNVEV (reference sequence). The CDR3 nucleotides read TGTGCCAGCAGTTCACCGGGACCCCGGTCTACCCTCCACTTT. Protein sequence: CASSSPGPRSTLHF.

The genes are TRBV6-5 and TRBJ2-2; 7 nucleotides align to TRBD2. The CDR3 consists of 16 residues. CDR1 and CDR2 (germline): MNHEY, SVGAGI. V shed 2 bases and J 2 bases; nucleotides not matched to a gene: 5. The CDR3 DNA sequence: TGTGCCAGCAGTTACCTTCCTAGCGGAAACACCGGGGAGCTGTTTTTT. Amino acids: CASSYLPSGNTGELFF.

This rearrangement joins TRBV6-1 to TRBJ1-1, with D hard to call. V lost 2 bases and J lost 1, with 11 bases in between. The length of the CDR3 is 15 residues. Germline V gene lookup returns CDR1 MNHNS and CDR2 SASEGT. The CDR3 region is CASSEMTGRNTEAFF. CDR3 bases: TGTGCCAGCAGTGAAATGACGGGAAGGAACACTGAAGCTTTCTTT.

The chain has TRBV5-1 and TRBJ1-2; 7 bases are a match to TRBD1. Trimming removed 2 bases from V and 8 bases from J; junction bases left unmatched: 12. This CDR3 has 15 residues. Germline lookup yields CDR1 SGHRS and CDR2 YFSETQ. The CDR3 loop reads CASSLDGQAPTGYTF. CDR3 nucleotides: TGCGCCAGCAGCTTAGATGGACAGGCCCCGACGGGCTACACCTTC.

This chain uses TRBV18 with TRBJ2-1, with TRBD1 matching 9 bases. Per germline, CDR1 KGHSH and CDR2 LQKENI. The CDR3 consists of 14 residues. V was pared by 5 bases and J by 6 bases, with 5 bases of the junction left unmatched. CDR3 sequence: CASSKGQGFNEQFF. In DNA form, the CDR3 reads TGTGCCAGCTCAAAGGGACAGGGCTTCAATGAGCAGTTCTTC.

The chain joins TRBV19 to TRBJ1-2, with D possibly being TRBD1 (6 bases). The CDR3 totals 18 residues. Germline CDR1 is LNHDA and CDR2 is SQIVND (reference sequence). The germline V and J ends were trimmed by 7 bases and 0 bases, with 24 bases remaining between them. CDR3 DNA: TGTGCCAGTACCCCTACCCCCCGTTGGACAGAGCCTAACTATGGCTACACCTTC. It codes for CASTPTPRWTEPNYGYTF.

The chain recombines TRBV7-9 with TRBJ1-4; possibly TRBD1 for D (6 bases). Between the trimmed V and J ends, which lost 5 bases and 4 bases, there was a span of 14 bases. CDR3 length equals 15 residues. Looked up from germline, CDR1 is SEHNR and CDR2 is FQNEAQ (reference sequence). The CDR3 DNA sequence: TGTGCCAGCAGCGCAACACAGGGCGTTAATGAAAAACTGTTTTTT. Amino acid sequence: CASSATQGVNEKLFF.

The chain links TRBV28 to TRBJ1-1; D call uncertain. The CDR3 loop spans 14 amino acids. Looked up from germline, CDR1 is MDHEN and CDR2 is SYDVKM. With 4 bases removed from V and 0 bases from J, the gap between germline ends came to 9 bases. CDR3 region: CASSYKYLNTEAFF. CDR3 nucleotides: TGTGCCAGCAGTTACAAGTACCTGAACACTGAAGCTTTCTTT.

J is TRBJ1-2 and V is TRBV6-5; 9 bases are shared with TRBD1. This CDR3 contains 13 residues. V was clipped by 9 bases and J by 6 bases; unmatched bases: 8. The germline V gene has CDR1 MNHEY and CDR2 SVGAGI. The CDR3 loop reads CASRQGGVHGYTF. As DNA, the CDR3 is TGTGCCAGTCGACAGGGGGGGGTTCATGGCTACACCTTC.

The genes are TRBV9 and TRBJ2-7; no definite D call. Per the germline V gene, CDR1 is SGDLS and CDR2 is YYNGEE. The CDR3 spans 14 residues. Trimming cost V 0 bases and J 1 base, with 8 bases left between them. Here the CDR3 DNA reads TGTGCCAGCAGCGTAGCCCTGAAATCCTACGAGCAGTACTTC. Translation: CASSVALKSYEQYF.

This clone was counted only a few times. V usage is TRBV28 and J usage is TRBJ1-2; D uncertain. The V end lost 8 bases, the J end lost 8 bases, and 12 bases lay between the germline ends. CDR3 size: 11 residues. The germline gives CDR1 MDHEN, CDR2 SYDVKM. The CDR3 loop reads CASFRTGGYTF. Here the CDR3 DNA reads TGTGCCAGCTTCCGGACGGGCGGCTACACCTTC.

V usage is TRBV28 and J usage is TRBJ1-5; D is possibly TRBD1 (6 bases). V lost 7 bases to trimming and J lost 6 bases, with 16 bases between them. The germline V gene encodes CDR1 MDHEN and CDR2 SYDVKM. The CDR3 contains 14 residues. CDR3 in amino acids: CASISERGAQPQHF. In DNA form, the CDR3 reads TGTGCCAGCATTTCGGAAAGGGGGGCTCAGCCCCAGCATTTT.

Only one count was recorded for this clone. The chain uses TRBV5-8 and TRBJ1-5, with 7 bases fitting TRBD1. The CDR3 totals 16 residues. In germline, CDR1 is SGHTS, CDR2 YDEGEE. After removal of 6 bases from V and 2 bases from J, the junction contained 11 bases not matched to a gene. CDR3 amino acids: CASTTTEDRRNQPQHF. CDR3 DNA sequence: TGTGCCAGCACCACCACGGAGGACAGGCGCAATCAGCCCCAGCATTTT.

The chain has TRBV7-9 and TRBJ2-7; 8 bases agree with TRBD1. J gave up 5 bases and V 3 bases, and 9 bases lay outside the gene matches. In germline, CDR1 is SEHNR, CDR2 FQNEAQ (reference sequence). The CDR3 contains 15 residues. The CDR3 DNA reads as TGTGCCAGCAGCTTGTCCGACAGGGGAAAGAACGAGCAGTACTTC. It translates to CASSLSDRGKNEQYF.

V and J are TRBV6-5 and TRBJ1-1; the D gene is possibly TRBD1 (6 bases). The CDR3 runs 14 residues. Looked up from germline, CDR1 is MNHEY and CDR2 is SVGAGI. The V and J ends lost 4 bases and 1 base respectively, with 10 bases between them. DNA for the CDR3: TGTGCCAGCAGTTTGACAGGAGGGAACACTGAAGCTTTCTTT. This codes for CASSLTGGNTEAFF.

The chain employs TRBV29-1 and TRBJ1-4, with D perhaps TRBD1 (6 bases). The CDR3 sequence is 11 residues long. Germline loops: CDR1 SQVTM, CDR2 ANQGSEA. The CDR3 region is CGTGGNEKLFF. In DNA form, the CDR3 reads TGCGGGACGGGGGGCAATGAAAAACTGTTTTTT.

This chain uses TRBV6-5 with TRBJ2-3, with TRBD2 matching 9 bases. Trimming took 7 bases from V and 2 from J; bases not matched to a gene: 4. The CDR3 covers 14 residues. Germline CDR1 and CDR2: MNHEY and SVGAGI. Here the CDR3 reads CASTAGGATDTQYF. CDR3 DNA sequence: TGTGCCAGCACCGCGGGGGGGGCCACAGATACGCAGTATTTT.

This chain connects TRBV19 to TRBJ1-5, with TRBD1 matching 7 bases. Germline loops: CDR1 LNHDA, CDR2 SQIVND (reference sequence). V lost 8 bases and J lost 1; bases outside the gene matches: 5. This CDR3 is 14 amino acids long. The DNA of the CDR3 is TGTGCCAGTGACCGACAGGGCAGCAATCAGCCCCAGCATTTT. It is translated as CASDRQGSNQPQHF.

The chain uses TRBV7-9 and TRBJ1-1, with D unresolved. Deletions cut 1 base from V and 4 bases from J, with 7 bases between. This CDR3 spans 13 amino acids. From germline, CDR1 is SEHNR and CDR2 FQNEAQ (reference sequence). CDR3 residues: CASSLGGSTEAFF. In DNA form, the CDR3 reads TGTGCCAGCAGCTTAGGCGGTTCCACTGAAGCTTTCTTT.

The chain has TRBV7-9 and TRBJ1-1, with D uncertain. The CDR3 spans 13 residues. The V gene's germline CDR1 is SEHNR and CDR2 FQNEAQ (reference sequence). V lost 1 base, J lost 7 bases, and 10 bases lay in between. DNA of the CDR3: TGTGCCAGCAGCTTAGTCACGACCGGTGAAGCTTTCTTT. Encoded protein: CASSLVTTGEAFF.